The 14 T cell receptor beta chains below come from one sample, sequenced in a study of OX40 agonist ivuxolimab in advanced cancers. Using immunoSEQ multiplex PCR, the repertoire was profiled, and TCRdb retains in-frame clones only, with some absent. Here the sample spans 40,000 to 60,000 clones, approximately 90% being singletons. This material consisted of CD4+ or CD8+ T cells sorted from blood, taken in a trial of the OX40 agonist ivuxolimab. Receptors originate from an adult with an advanced solid tumor such as melanoma, head and neck, liver or kidney cancer.

J is TRBJ2-5 and V is TRBV7-6, with D hard to call. CDR3 length: 12 amino acids. Germline CDR1 SGHVS, CDR2 FNYEAQ. V was clipped by 6 bases and J by 4 bases, with 9 bases between them. The CDR3 region is CASSSQTETQYF. Written as DNA, the CDR3 is TGTGCCAGCAGTTCCCAGACAGAGACCCAGTACTTC.

The chain couples TRBV29-1 to TRBJ1-2, with a tentative D call TRBD1 (5 bases). Germline CDR1 and CDR2: SQVTM and ANQGSEA. The CDR3 length is 12 residues. The ends were cut back, 8 bases at V and 6 bases at J, with 16 bases in the middle. The CDR3 reads CSSYDGADGYTF. DNA for the CDR3: TGCAGCTCCTACGATGGGGCGGATGGCTACACCTTC.

The rearrangement uses TRBV19 and TRBJ1-1, with TRBD1 matching over 7 bases. The J segment lost 4 bases and the V segment lost 7 bases, leaving 12 bases of the junction unmatched. The CDR3 is 15 residues long. Germline CDR1 is LNHDA and CDR2 is SQIVND (reference sequence). CDR3 residues: CASIRGAGGFTEAFF. The DNA for the CDR3 is TGTGCCAGTATCCGCGGGGCAGGGGGATTCACTGAAGCTTTCTTT.

V is TRBV5-1 and J is TRBJ1-2, with 12 bases matching TRBD1. The CDR3 is 15 amino acids. J was trimmed by 4 bases and V by 3 bases; bases with no gene match: 4. From germline, CDR1 is SGHRS and CDR2 YFSETQ. DNA of the CDR3: TGCGCCAGCAGCTCGGGACAGGGGGCGGGCTATGGCTACACCTTC. Encoded protein: CASSSGQGAGYGYTF.

J is TRBJ2-4 and V is TRBV30; perhaps TRBD2 as D (5 bases). V lost 5 bases and J lost 0, with 11 bases in between. From germline, CDR1 is GTSNPN and CDR2 SVGIG (reference sequence). This CDR3 comprises 14 residues. The CDR3 DNA follows: TGTGCCTGGTCGGACGGACTAGCCAAAAACATTCAGTACTTC. Translation: CAWSDGLAKNIQYF.

The gene calls are TRBV7-9 and TRBJ2-3, with 9 bases matching TRBD2. Germline V lookup: CDR1 SEHNR, CDR2 FQNEAQ (reference sequence). The CDR3 spans 19 residues. V was pared by 8 bases and J by 4 bases, with 22 bases of the junction left unmatched. The CDR3 protein is CASGPRGAQASGVADTQYF. Written as DNA, the CDR3 is TGTGCCAGCGGCCCAAGGGGGGCGCAGGCTAGCGGGGTCGCAGATACGCAGTATTTT.

The CDR3 sequence is CASSETGYQPQHF. The CDR3 coding sequence is TGTGCCAGCAGTGAGACAGGGTACCAGCCCCAGCATTTT. The chain has TRBV2 and TRBJ1-5, with TRBD1 matching over 7 bases. After removal of 3 bases from V and 7 bases from J, the junction contained 3 bases not matched to a gene. Germline-derived CDR1 and CDR2 are SNHLY and FYNNEI. The CDR3 covers 13 residues.

J is TRBJ2-3 and V is TRBV4-3; D may be TRBD2 (5 bases). CDR1 and CDR2 (germline): LGHNA, YSLEER. The length of the CDR3 is 15 residues. V lost 1 base and J lost 3, with 11 bases in between. The CDR3 is CASSQAVLVTDTQYF. Here the CDR3 DNA reads TGCGCCAGCAGCCAAGCAGTACTAGTAACAGATACGCAGTATTTT.

The chain uses TRBV6-1 and TRBJ1-2; TRBD1 aligns across 11 bases. CDR3 length: 14 amino acids. Germline assignment: CDR1 MNHNS and CDR2 SASEGT. The trim removed 0 bases at V and 7 bases at J, leaving 1 base unmatched. CDR3 loop: CASSEAGTGGGYTF. The DNA of the CDR3 is TGTGCCAGCAGTGAAGCGGGGACAGGGGGTGGCTACACCTTC.

The count of this clone is one. J is TRBJ1-4 and V is TRBV6-5; D remains ambiguous. Per germline, CDR1 MNHEY and CDR2 SVGAGI. CDR3 length equals 15 residues. Trimming took off 6 bases at V and 0 bases at J, with 11 bases between the two ends. The CDR3 nucleotides read TGTGCCAGCAGACTCAGGCTAGCAACTAATGAAAAACTGTTTTTT. Protein sequence: CASRLRLATNEKLFF.

The gene calls are TRBV7-9 and TRBJ1-6; no reliable D call. The V gene's germline CDR1 is SEHNR and CDR2 FQNEAQ (reference sequence). The CDR3 runs to 12 residues. The germline V and J ends were trimmed by 11 bases and 6 bases, with 11 bases remaining between them. CDR3 nucleotide sequence: TGTGCCGCTAGCGGATTTAATTCACCCCTCCACTTT. Encoded protein: CAASGFNSPLHF.

The rearrangement joins TRBV9 to TRBJ2-7; D is possibly TRBD1 (6 bases). V lost 3 bases to trimming and J lost 7 bases, with 20 bases between them. The CDR3 extends over 15 amino acids. Germline V gives CDR1 SGDLS, CDR2 YYNGEE. CDR3 sequence: CASSAGGQGSFEQYF. CDR3 bases: TGTGCCAGCAGCGCCGGTGGCCAGGGGAGCTTTGAGCAGTACTTC.

This CDR3 is CSARDSANYGYTF. CDR3 sequence (DNA): TGCAGCGCACGGGACAGCGCTAACTATGGCTACACCTTC. This chain connects TRBV29-1 to TRBJ1-2, with 7 bases matching TRBD1. Germline V gives CDR1 SQVTM, CDR2 ANQGSEA. The CDR3 covers 13 residues. Unmatched junction bases numbered 5, after V lost 7 bases and J lost 0 bases.

The V and J genes are TRBV14 and TRBJ1-3; unclear D gene. The CDR3 sequence is 16 residues long. The germline V gene encodes CDR1 SGHDN and CDR2 FVKESK. Trimming left V 1 base short and J 0 bases short, with 10 bases between. The CDR3 reads CASSQVSTVSGNTIYF. The CDR3 coding sequence is TGTGCCAGCAGCCAAGTCAGCACCGTCTCTGGAAACACCATATATTTT.